This TCR beta chain was sequenced in a study of cytomegalovirus exposure and HLA in healthy donors. The length of the CDR3 is 14 residues. The V gene's germline CDR1 is SGHAT and CDR2 FQNNGV. V dropped 0 bases and J dropped 6 bases, with 9 bases sitting between them. Concerning this clone: As yet, its antigen is unknown.

Findings of the study overall: Confirmation was obtained in vitro that three CMV-associated chains are specific for CMV antigens.

Sequencing was performed with immunoSEQ multiplex PCR; in TCRdb, only in-frame clones are kept and a portion is missing. The data show about 82,000 clones, more than 85% seen once. The clonotype was recovered from a man aged 18 to 30 in good health and CMV-seronegative. The V call is TRBV11-2, the J call TRBJ2-1; unclear D gene. The specimen was PBMCs. CDR3 protein: CASSLDHTSNEQFF. In DNA form, the CDR3 reads TGTGCCAGCAGCTTAGATCATACTTCCAATGAGCAGTTCTTC.